What follows is one T cell receptor (beta chain) and its context. Its antigen is unidentified. A much larger clone lies one base from this, so it may be a read error. The germline CDR1 and CDR2 sequences are SGHRS and YFSETQ. The CDR3 has 13 amino acids. These data are taken from a study of read filtering for tumor transcriptome and immune sequencing. Study context: DNase treatment preceded whole-transcriptome library preparation. Study outcomes and limitations: The CD138-negative fraction was mixed bone marrow immune cells, not pure T cells. Correlation between methods rose after single-read clonotypes were removed.

Molecular barcoded adaptors covering alpha/delta and beta/gamma chains were used on 400 to 450 ng RNA. In TCRdb, the reads were re-called with MiXCR into one record per CDR3 protein. The data contain approximately 90,000 distinct CDR3 sequences, under 25% of them singletons. The receptor comes from a donor at least 40 years old with multiple myeloma. This chain links TRBV5-1 with TRBJ1-5; D gene uncertain. Material for sequencing was a population of CD138-negative cells sorted from bone marrow. CDR3 sequence (DNA): TGCGCCGGCAGCTTCTCTTATAATCAGCCCCAGCATTTT. It yields the protein CAGSFSYNQPQHF.